This is a list of T cell receptor beta chains from one sample in a study of CD4+ T cells in melanoma. Only in-frame clones appear in the TCRdb table, and some are missing; sequencing was by immunoSEQ multiplex PCR. The sample has over 45,000 clones, over 60% seen once; the top ten hold roughly 4.5%. What was sequenced was tumor tissue. The receptors shown here come from a human donor with melanoma. The CDR3 runs from the conserved cysteine through the conserved F or W. The D gene is left open where the match is weak. Rows may omit the clone size; those that give it use once, few, many or a size class.

CDR3,DNA,D,J,size,V
CSARGGDGYTF,TGCAGTGCTAGAGGGGGCGATGGCTACACCTTC,.,TRBJ1-2,once,TRBV20-1
CASSYPGTQNTEAFF,TGTGCCAGCAGCTACCCCGGGACCCAGAACACTGAAGCTTTCTTT,.,TRBJ1-1,.,TRBV7-2
CASRRERDDQPQHF,TGTGCCAGCAGGAGAGAGCGAGACGATCAGCCCCAGCATTTT,.,TRBJ1-5,.,TRBV2
CASSWGTARGEKLFF,TGCGCCAGCAGCTGGGGGACAGCTCGGGGTGAAAAACTGTTTTTT,TRBD1,TRBJ1-4,.,TRBV5-1
CASSLVLVPGQGAITEAFF,TGTGCCAGCAGCTTAGTGCTGGTCCCGGGACAGGGGGCGATTACTGAAGCTTTCTTT,TRBD1,TRBJ1-1,few,TRBV7-9
CATSRVKGQETQYF,TGTGCCACCAGCAGAGTTAAGGGGCAAGAGACCCAGTACTTC,.,TRBJ2-5,.,TRBV15
CASSPVVMTDTIYF,TGTGCCAGCAGCCCCGTTGTAATGACCGACACCATATATTTT,.,TRBJ1-3,.,TRBV7-2
CASSPDSVGNTIYF,TGTGCCAGCAGCCCGGACAGTGTTGGAAACACCATATATTTT,.,TRBJ1-3,few,TRBV7-2
CASSRLAGAGAKNIQYF,TGTGCCAGCAGCAGACTAGCGGGGGCGGGGGCCAAAAACATTCAGTACTTC,TRBD2,TRBJ2-4,.,TRBV11-2
CSVEVGGAGSRHF,TGCAGCGTTGAAGTAGGGGGGGCCGGGTCCCGGCATTTT,.,TRBJ1-5,few,TRBV29-1
CASSGAGGPDRFYNEQFF,TGTGCCAGCAGCGGGGCAGGGGGGCCAGATAGGTTCTACAATGAGCAGTTCTTC,.,TRBJ2-1,.,TRBV9
CASSLDRPGGGELFF,TGCGCCAGCAGCTTGGACCGACCGGGAGGCGGGGAGCTGTTTTTT,TRBD2,TRBJ2-2,.,TRBV5-1
CASNSGSSYNEQFF,TGTGCCAGCAATTCGGGGAGTTCCTACAATGAGCAGTTCTTC,.,TRBJ2-1,.,TRBV6-1
CASSFRRENYGYTF,TGTGCCAGCAGTTTTCGCAGGGAAAACTATGGCTACACCTTC,.,TRBJ1-2,.,TRBV6-4
CASSLSQDQPQHF,TGTGCCAGCAGCCTGAGCCAGGATCAGCCCCAGCATTTT,.,TRBJ1-5,.,TRBV7-8
CATSRQRQGNYEQYF,TGTGCCACCAGCAGACAAAGACAGGGAAACTACGAGCAGTACTTC,TRBD1,TRBJ2-7,.,TRBV15
CASSSYEGEQYF,TGTGCCAGCAGCTCCTATGAGGGGGAGCAGTACTTC,.,TRBJ2-7,.,TRBV7-2
CATSRGGTGAKNIQYF,TGTGCCACCAGCAGAGGGGGGACAGGGGCCAAAAACATTCAGTACTTC,TRBD1,TRBJ2-4,.,TRBV15
CASSPRTTGNTIYF,TGTGCCAGCAGTCCTCGGACTACTGGAAACACCATATATTTT,.,TRBJ1-3,few,TRBV28
CASSLRQEHPREQYF,TGTGCCAGCAGCTTAAGACAGGAACACCCTAGGGAGCAGTACTTC,.,TRBJ2-7,few,TRBV5-4
CASSPPGRISVAYNEQFF,TGTGCCAGCAGCCCCCCTGGCAGGATTAGCGTTGCCTACAATGAGCAGTTCTTC,.,TRBJ2-1,.,TRBV9
CASSQDLGSPEAFF,TGTGCCAGCAGCCAAGATCTGGGGAGCCCTGAAGCTTTCTTT,.,TRBJ1-1,few,TRBV14
CASNGLGAGGYTF,TGTGCCAGCAACGGCCTGGGGGCAGGAGGCTACACCTTC,.,TRBJ1-2,.,TRBV9
CASSEGPSNQPQHF,TGTGCCAGCAGTGAAGGTCCGAGCAATCAGCCCCAGCATTTT,.,TRBJ1-5,few,TRBV6-1
CASSEGVGDNNQPQHF,TGTGCCAGCAGTGAGGGGGTGGGAGACAACAATCAGCCCCAGCATTTT,.,TRBJ1-5,few,TRBV6-1
CASSLDPGAGNEQFF,TGCGCCAGCAGCTTGGATCCGGGGGCGGGGAATGAGCAGTTCTTC,.,TRBJ2-1,few,TRBV5-1
CASETGYNQPQHF,TGTGCCAGTGAAACAGGGTACAATCAGCCCCAGCATTTT,.,TRBJ1-5,few,TRBV19
CASSPDSLAKNIQYF,TGTGCCAGCAGTCCTGACTCCTTAGCCAAAAACATTCAGTACTTC,.,TRBJ2-4,.,TRBV6-1
CSAGPAGGHTDTQYF,TGCAGCGCTGGACCAGCGGGGGGACACACAGATACGCAGTATTTT,TRBD2,TRBJ2-3,.,TRBV29-1